The entry below describes one TCR beta chain. Original analysis: From reference gene primer amplification, estimates of nucleated cell counts were derived. The protocol was immunoSEQ multiplex PCR, while the TCRdb copy is restricted to in-frame clones and leaves out a portion. V and J calls and clone size follow that table, whereas D and trimming were derived from the DNA. The sample includes some 240,000 clones, around 86% of them seen just once. The sample is drawn from a study of blood T cell repertoires in COVID-19. Study context: Spain, Italy and the United States supplied samples that represented acute and convalescent COVID-19. Sample material is recorded as cDNA or gDNA derived from T cells, B-cell-depleted T cells, or PBMCs.

The clonotype originates from a woman aged 40-49 years with acute COVID-19. Material for sequencing was PBMCs or T cells enriched from blood (not recorded which).

For the CDR3, the DNA is TGCGCCAGCAGCCTTACAGGGGAGTCCTATAATTCACCCCTCCACTTT. Its protein is CASSLTGESYNSPLHF. The J gene is TRBJ1-6, the V gene TRBV5-1, with 7 bases that match TRBD1. V was pared by 4 bases and J by 1 base, with 5 bases of the junction left unmatched. The CDR3 consists of 16 residues. From germline, CDR1 is SGHRS and CDR2 YFSETQ.